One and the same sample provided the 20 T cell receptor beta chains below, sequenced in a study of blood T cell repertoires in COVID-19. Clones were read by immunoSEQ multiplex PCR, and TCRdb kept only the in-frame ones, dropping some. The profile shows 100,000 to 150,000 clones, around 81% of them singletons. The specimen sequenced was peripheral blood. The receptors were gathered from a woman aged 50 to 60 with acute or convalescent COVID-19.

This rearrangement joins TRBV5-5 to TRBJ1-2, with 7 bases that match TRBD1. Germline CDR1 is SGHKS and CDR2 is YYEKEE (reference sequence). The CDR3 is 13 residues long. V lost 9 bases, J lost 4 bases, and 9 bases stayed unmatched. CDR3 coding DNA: TGTGCCACCTCGACAGGGACGACCTATGGCTACACCTTC. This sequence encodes CATSTGTTYGYTF.

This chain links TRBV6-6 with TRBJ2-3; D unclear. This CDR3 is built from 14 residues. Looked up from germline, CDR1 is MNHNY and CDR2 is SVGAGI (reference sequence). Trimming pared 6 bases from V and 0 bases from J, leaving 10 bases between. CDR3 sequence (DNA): TGTGCCAGCAGGATCTCGACTAGCACAGATACGCAGTATTTT. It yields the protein CASRISTSTDTQYF.

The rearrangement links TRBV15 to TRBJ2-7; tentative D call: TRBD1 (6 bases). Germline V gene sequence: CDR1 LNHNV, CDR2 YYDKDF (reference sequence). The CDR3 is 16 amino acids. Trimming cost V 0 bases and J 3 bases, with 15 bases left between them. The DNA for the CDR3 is TGTGCCACCAGCAGAGATCCCAACAGGGTAGGCTACGAGCAGTACTTC. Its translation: CATSRDPNRVGYEQYF.

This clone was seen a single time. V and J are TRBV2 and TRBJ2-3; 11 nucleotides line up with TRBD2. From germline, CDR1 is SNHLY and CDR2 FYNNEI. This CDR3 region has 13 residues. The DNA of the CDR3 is TGTGCTACACTAGCGGGAGTCGGAGATACGCAGTATTTT. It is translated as CATLAGVGDTQYF. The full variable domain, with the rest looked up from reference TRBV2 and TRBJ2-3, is EPEVTQTPSHQVTQMGQEVILRCVPISNHLYFYWYRQILGQKVEFLVSFYNNEISEKSEIFDDQFSVERPDGSNFTLKIRSTKLEDSAMYFCATLAGVGDTQYFGPGTRLTVL.

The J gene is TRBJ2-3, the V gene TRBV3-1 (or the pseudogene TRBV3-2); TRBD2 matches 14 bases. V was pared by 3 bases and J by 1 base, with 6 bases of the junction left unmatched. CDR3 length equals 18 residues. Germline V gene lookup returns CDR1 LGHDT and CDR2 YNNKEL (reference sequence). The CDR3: CASSQTSGRALRTDTQYF. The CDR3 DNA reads TGTGCCAGCAGCCAGACTAGCGGGAGGGCCCTTCGCACAGATACGCAGTATTTT.

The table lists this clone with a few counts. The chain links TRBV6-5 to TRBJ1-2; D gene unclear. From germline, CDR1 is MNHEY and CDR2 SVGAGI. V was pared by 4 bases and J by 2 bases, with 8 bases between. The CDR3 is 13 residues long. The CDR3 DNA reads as TGTGCCAGCAGTTCCGGGTCGAACTATGGCTACACCTTC. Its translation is CASSSGSNYGYTF.

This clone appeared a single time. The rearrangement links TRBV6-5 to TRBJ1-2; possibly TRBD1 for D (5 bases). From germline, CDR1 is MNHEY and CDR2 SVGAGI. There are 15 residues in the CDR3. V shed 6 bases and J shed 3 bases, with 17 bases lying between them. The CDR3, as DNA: TGTGCCAGCAGGGGTCCGGGGGGTCCGGACTATGGCTACACCTTC. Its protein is CASRGPGGPDYGYTF.

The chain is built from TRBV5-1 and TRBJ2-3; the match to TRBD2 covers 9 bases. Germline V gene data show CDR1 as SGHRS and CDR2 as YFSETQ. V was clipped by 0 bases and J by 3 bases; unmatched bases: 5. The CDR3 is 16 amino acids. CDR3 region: CASSLDPSGVTDTQYF. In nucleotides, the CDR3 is TGCGCCAGCAGCTTGGATCCTAGCGGGGTAACAGATACGCAGTATTTT.

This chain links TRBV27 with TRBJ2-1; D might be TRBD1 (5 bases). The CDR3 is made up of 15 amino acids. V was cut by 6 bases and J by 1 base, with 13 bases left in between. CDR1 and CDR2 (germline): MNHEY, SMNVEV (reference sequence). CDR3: CASSSQGPSYNEQFF. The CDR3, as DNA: TGTGCCAGCAGCTCCCAGGGTCCGTCCTACAATGAGCAGTTCTTC.

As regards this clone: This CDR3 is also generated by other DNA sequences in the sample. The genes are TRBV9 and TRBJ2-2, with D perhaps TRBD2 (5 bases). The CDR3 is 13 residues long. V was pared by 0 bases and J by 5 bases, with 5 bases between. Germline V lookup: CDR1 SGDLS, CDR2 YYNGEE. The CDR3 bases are TGTGCCAGCAGCGTAGCGGGGACCGGGGAGCTGTTTTTT. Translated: CASSVAGTGELFF.

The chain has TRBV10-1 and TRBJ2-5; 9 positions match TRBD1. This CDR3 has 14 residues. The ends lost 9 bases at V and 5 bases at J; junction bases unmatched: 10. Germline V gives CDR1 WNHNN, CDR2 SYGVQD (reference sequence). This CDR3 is CASGPGQGVETQYF. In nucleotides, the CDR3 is TGCGCCAGTGGTCCGGGACAGGGCGTCGAGACCCAGTACTTC.

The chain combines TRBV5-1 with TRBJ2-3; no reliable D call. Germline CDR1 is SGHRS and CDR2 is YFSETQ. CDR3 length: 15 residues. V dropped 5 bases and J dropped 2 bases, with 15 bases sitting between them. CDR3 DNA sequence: TGCGCCAGCAGACGCGAACCTCAATCCACAGATACGCAGTATTTT. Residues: CASRREPQSTDTQYF.

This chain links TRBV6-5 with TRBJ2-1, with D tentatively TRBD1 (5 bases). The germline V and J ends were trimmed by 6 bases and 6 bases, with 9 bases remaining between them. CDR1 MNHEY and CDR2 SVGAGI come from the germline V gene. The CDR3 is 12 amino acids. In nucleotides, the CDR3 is TGTGCCAGCAGCAGGGAAGGCAATGAGCAGTTCTTC. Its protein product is CASSREGNEQFF.

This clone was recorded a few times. CDR3 nucleotide sequence: TGTGCCATCAGTACTGACAGGGGATTCGGAAACACCATATATTTT. Its protein product is CAISTDRGFGNTIYF. The V call is TRBV10-3, the J call TRBJ1-3, with 8 nucleotides matching TRBD1. With 5 bases clipped from V and 4 bases from J, the junction kept 7 bases outside the gene matches. Germline assignment: CDR1 ENHRY and CDR2 SYGVKD. The CDR3 is 15 residues long.

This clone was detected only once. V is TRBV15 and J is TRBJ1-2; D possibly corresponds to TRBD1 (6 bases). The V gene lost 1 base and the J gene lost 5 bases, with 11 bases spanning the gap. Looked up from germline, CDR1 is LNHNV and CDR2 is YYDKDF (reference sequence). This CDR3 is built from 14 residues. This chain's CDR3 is CATSRGSQGYGYTF. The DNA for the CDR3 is TGTGCCACCAGCAGAGGCTCACAGGGTTATGGCTACACCTTC.

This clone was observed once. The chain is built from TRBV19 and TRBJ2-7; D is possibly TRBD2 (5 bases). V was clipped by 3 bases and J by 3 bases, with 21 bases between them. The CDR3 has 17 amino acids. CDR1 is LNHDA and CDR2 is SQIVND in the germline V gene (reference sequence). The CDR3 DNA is TGTGCCAGTAGTATTTCCTCGTCGGGGATGAGGCTCTACGAGCAGTACTTC. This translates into CASSISSSGMRLYEQYF.

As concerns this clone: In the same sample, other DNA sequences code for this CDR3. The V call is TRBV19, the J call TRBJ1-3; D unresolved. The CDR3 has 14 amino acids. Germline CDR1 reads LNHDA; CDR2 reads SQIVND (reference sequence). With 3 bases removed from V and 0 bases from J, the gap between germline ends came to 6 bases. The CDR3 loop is CASSISSSGNTIYF. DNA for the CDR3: TGTGCCAGTAGTATTTCCAGCTCTGGAAACACCATATATTTT. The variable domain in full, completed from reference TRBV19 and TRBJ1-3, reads DGGITQSPKYLFRKEGQNVTLSCEQNLNHDAMYWYRQDPGQGLRLIYYSQIVNDFQKGDIAEGYSVSREKKESFPLTVTSAQKNPTAFYLCASSISSSGNTIYFGEGSWLTVV.

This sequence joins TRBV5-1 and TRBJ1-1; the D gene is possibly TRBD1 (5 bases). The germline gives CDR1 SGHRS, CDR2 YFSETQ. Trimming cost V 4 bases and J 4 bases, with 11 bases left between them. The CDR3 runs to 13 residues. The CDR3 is CASSEGLITEAFF. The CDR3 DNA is TGCGCCAGCAGCGAGGGACTGATCACTGAAGCTTTCTTT. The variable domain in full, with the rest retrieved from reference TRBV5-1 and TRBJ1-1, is KAGVTQTPRYLIKTRGQQVTLSCSPISGHRSVSWYQQTPGQGLQFLFEYFSETQRNKGNFPGRFSGRQFSNSRSEMNVSTLELGDSALYLCASSEGLITEAFFGQGTRLTVV.

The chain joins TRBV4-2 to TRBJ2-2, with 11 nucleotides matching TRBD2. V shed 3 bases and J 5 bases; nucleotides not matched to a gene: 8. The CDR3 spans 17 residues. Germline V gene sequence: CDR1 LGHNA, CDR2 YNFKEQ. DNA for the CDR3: TGTGCCAGCAGCCAGAAGACTAGCGGGGTTGGGACCGGGGAGCTGTTTTTT. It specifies CASSQKTSGVGTGELFF.

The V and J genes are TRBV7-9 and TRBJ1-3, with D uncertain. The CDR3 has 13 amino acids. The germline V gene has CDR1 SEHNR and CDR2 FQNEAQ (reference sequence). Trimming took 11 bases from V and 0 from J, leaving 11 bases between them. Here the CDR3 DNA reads TGTGCCTTCCAGGTAAACTCTGGAAACACCATATATTTT. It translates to CAFQVNSGNTIYF.